A selection of T cell receptor beta chains follows, all from one sample in a study of T cell responses to AZD1222 COVID-19 vaccine. The data were produced by immunoSEQ multiplex PCR, yet TCRdb's version contains in-frame clones alone and is incomplete. The data contain about 130,000 clones, roughly nine tenths of them singletons. The sample in question was peripheral blood, obtained on day 0 of AZD1222 vaccination. These TCRs come from an adult in good health. The CDR3 runs from the conserved cysteine through the conserved F or W. D genes are given only for firm matches. Size is omitted from some rows. Given values are once, few, many or a class for expanded clones.

TRBV27	-	TRBD2	TRBJ2-3	TGTGCCAGCAGTTTTCGCGGGGGGCTAGGCACAGATACGCAGTATTTT	CASSFRGGLGTDTQYF
TRBV6-5	-	-	TRBJ2-7	TGTGCCAGCAGGGTAGGGACCGGTCCCACCTACGAGCAGTACTTC	CASRVGTGPTYEQYF
TRBV12-3/TRBV12-4	-	-	TRBJ1-1	TGTGCCAGCAGTTGGACAGCGAACACTGAAGCTTTCTTT	CASSWTANTEAFF
TRBV29-1	few	-	TRBJ1-1	TGCAGCGTTGAGTGGGGCAGGGGCACTGAAGCTTTCTTT	CSVEWGRGTEAFF
TRBV7-9	-	TRBD2	TRBJ2-5	TGTGCCAGCAGCCTCGGACTAGCGGGGGGGTCTAAAGAGACCCAGTACTTC	CASSLGLAGGSKETQYF
TRBV9	-	-	TRBJ2-2	TGTGCCAGCAGCGACGAGAGACTAGACACCGGGGAGCTGTTTTTT	CASSDERLDTGELFF
TRBV6-2/TRBV6-3	-	TRBD1	TRBJ1-6	TGTGCCAGCAGTTACCCCCGGGACAGCTATTCACCCCTCCACTTT	CASSYPRDSYSPLHF
TRBV30	once	-	TRBJ1-1	TGTGCCTGGAGTTTACCTCGGGGACACCTTAGGAACACTGAAGCTTTCTTT	CAWSLPRGHLRNTEAFF
TRBV3-1/TRBV3-2	-	-	TRBJ2-1	TGTGCCAGCAGCCAAGATGGCGGCCCTTACAATGAGCAGTTCTTC	CASSQDGGPYNEQFF
TRBV19	-	TRBD2	TRBJ2-1	TGTGCCAGTAGTATTTCGTTTGGGGGGACTAGCCGGGGCAGTGAGCAGTTCTTC	CASSISFGGTSRGSEQFF
TRBV4-3	once	-	TRBJ2-7	TGCGCCAGCAGCCGGATCCGGGACACGTCCTACGAGCAGTACTTC	CASSRIRDTSYEQYF
TRBV11-3	-	-	TRBJ2-2	TGTGCCAGCAGCTTCACCCAACGGTCTGGGGAGCTGTTTTTT	CASSFTQRSGELFF
TRBV3-1/TRBV3-2	-	-	TRBJ1-1	TGTGCCAGCAGCCCTCTTGGGACGGACACTGAAGCTTTCTTT	CASSPLGTDTEAFF
TRBV20-1	-	-	TRBJ1-2	TGCAGCGCTACAGACTTTAACGGCTACACCTTC	CSATDFNGYTF
TRBV5-6	-	-	TRBJ1-4	TGTGCCAGCAGCTATGACAGACTAACTAATGAAAAACTGTTTTTT	CASSYDRLTNEKLFF
TRBV4-3	-	TRBD1	TRBJ2-1	TGCGCCAGCAGCCAAGAAGCACAGGGGCGCTTAAATGAGCAGTTCTTC	CASSQEAQGRLNEQFF
TRBV9	-	-	TRBJ1-4	TGTGCCAGCAGCTCACGATTGGGGGCCGAAAAACTGTTTTTT	CASSSRLGAEKLFF
TRBV2	once	-	TRBJ1-1	TGTGCCAGCAGGGCAACAGAGGTGAACACTGAAGCTTTCTTT	CASRATEVNTEAFF
TRBV6-2/TRBV6-3	once	-	TRBJ1-5	TGTGCCAGCAGTTACGCCGGAAGCAATCAGCCCCAGCATTTT	CASSYAGSNQPQHF
TRBV6-2/TRBV6-3	-	-	TRBJ1-6	TGTGCCAGCAGTTCGTCGGGAGGGTCTGATAATTCACCCCTCCACTTT	CASSSSGGSDNSPLHF
TRBV11-3	-	TRBD1	TRBJ1-5	TGTGCCAGCAGCTCAAAAACAGCGGACAGGGCTACGCAGCCCCAGCATTTT	CASSSKTADRATQPQHF
TRBV19	-	-	TRBJ2-7	TGTGCCAGTGGGGAAAACCCCTCCTACGAGCAGTACTTC	CASGENPSYEQYF
TRBV13	few	-	TRBJ1-5	TGTGCCAGCAGCTTACGCAGTCAGCCCCAGCATTTT	CASSLRSQPQHF
TRBV2	few	TRBD2	TRBJ2-1	TGTGCCAGCAGCGGGACTAGCGGGGGGACGAGAAACAATGAGCAGTTCTTC	CASSGTSGGTRNNEQFF
TRBV7-9	-	-	TRBJ1-4	TGTGCCAGCAGCTTGGGTCGGGGACTCCGGAGGGGTGAAAAACTGTTTTTT	CASSLGRGLRRGEKLFF
TRBV30	-	-	TRBJ1-5	TGTGCCTGGAGTGTTCGGGGGGCCGGGCAGCCCCAGCATTTT	CAWSVRGAGQPQHF
TRBV6-5	-	-	TRBJ1-3	TGTGCCAGCAGCCTGACAGGCTCTGGAAACACCATATATTTT	CASSLTGSGNTIYF
TRBV4-3	-	-	TRBJ1-1	TGCGCCAGCAGTGGCAGGGCCGGGACTGAAGCTTTCTTT	CASSGRAGTEAFF
TRBV25-1	-	-	TRBJ2-3	TGTGCCAGCACCCCCGCCCTGTCCACAGATACGCAGTATTTT	CASTPALSTDTQYF
TRBV6-1	-	TRBD1	TRBJ1-6	TGTGCCAGCAGTGCGACAAGGGACAGGGGTTATAATTCACCCCTCCACTTT	CASSATRDRGYNSPLHF
TRBV21-1	-	-	TRBJ2-3	TGTGCCAGCAGTCACCTTCCGGGTCCTCTTTTT	CASSHLPGPLF
TRBV7-9	-	TRBD1	TRBJ1-1	TGTGCCAGCATCGACAGGGGCTCGATTGGGAACACTGAAGCTTTCTTT	CASIDRGSIGNTEAFF
TRBV5-5	-	-	TRBJ2-7	TGTGCCAGCAGCTTGGGAGGAGGCGAGCAGTACTTC	CASSLGGGEQYF
TRBV6-5	-	-	TRBJ1-5	TGTGCCAGCAGTTACGCCCGGGGGCAGCCCCAGCATTTT	CASSYARGQPQHF
TRBV4-3	-	TRBD1	TRBJ1-6	TGCGCCAGCAGCCAAGAGGACAGGGGGGCTAATTCACCCCTCCACTTT	CASSQEDRGANSPLHF
TRBV30	-	-	TRBJ2-7	TGTGCCTGGAGTGTATTCGGGGCCTACGAGCAGTACTTC	CAWSVFGAYEQYF
TRBV6-5	-	-	TRBJ1-5	TGTGCCAGCAGTTACCTCACCAAGGGAATAGGGCAGCCCCAGCATTTT	CASSYLTKGIGQPQHF
TRBV5-4	-	TRBD1	TRBJ2-1	TGTGCCAGCAGCTCCCCGGGACAGGGTACGAATGAGCAGTTCTTC	CASSSPGQGTNEQFF
TRBV3-1/TRBV3-2	-	-	TRBJ1-1	TGTGCCAGCAGCCAAGTGTCGGGAAACACTGAAGCTTTCTTT	CASSQVSGNTEAFF
TRBV11-2	-	-	TRBJ1-2	TGTGCCAGCAGCCTTAGGCAAACAGGTAACCGGGCCGGCGGCTACACCTTC	CASSLRQTGNRAGGYTF
TRBV18	-	-	TRBJ2-7	TGTGCCAGCTCACCAGGGACAACCTACGAGCAGTACTTC	CASSPGTTYEQYF
TRBV27	-	-	TRBJ1-1	TGTGCCAGCAGTTTATCGAGGATGGGGTCAGGCACTGAAGCTTTCTTT	CASSLSRMGSGTEAFF
TRBV5-1	once	TRBD1	TRBJ2-1	TGCGCCAGCAGCTTGGGTATTACAGGGGTAGGGCAGTTCTTC	CASSLGITGVGQFF
TRBV4-1	once	TRBD1	TRBJ1-2	TGCGCCAGCAGCCATTCGGGACAGGGGTTCAATGGCTACACCTTC	CASSHSGQGFNGYTF
TRBV9	-	-	TRBJ2-1	TGTGCCAGCAGCGTTTCCGGAGTCAATGAGCAGTTCTTC	CASSVSGVNEQFF
TRBV5-5	-	-	TRBJ1-1	TGTGCCAGCAGCTTTTCAGGGGCCACTGAAGCTTTCTTT	CASSFSGATEAFF
TRBV3-1/TRBV3-2	-	TRBD1	TRBJ1-2	TGTGCCAGCAGCCGTACGGGGACAGGAAACTATGGCTACACCTTC	CASSRTGTGNYGYTF
TRBV5-5	-	-	TRBJ2-7	TGTGCCAGCAGCTTGGCGGGCGAGCAGTACTTC	CASSLAGEQYF
TRBV6-6	-	-	TRBJ2-7	TGTGCCAGCAGTGACCCCGGGGGTGGATCCTACGAGCAGTACTTC	CASSDPGGGSYEQYF
TRBV5-1	-	-	TRBJ1-6	TGCGCCAGCAGCTTCGAGGGATATTCACCCCTCCACTTT	CASSFEGYSPLHF
TRBV18	-	TRBD1	TRBJ1-1	TGTGCCAGCTCATGGGACAGGTCGAACACTGAAGCTTTCTTT	CASSWDRSNTEAFF
TRBV5-1	-	TRBD1	TRBJ2-7	TGCGCCAGCAACCCGACCGGGACAGGGGAATACGAGCAGTACTTC	CASNPTGTGEYEQYF
TRBV4-2	few	-	TRBJ2-5	TGTGCCAGCAGCCAAGAGAGAGGGGGGGTAGAGACCCAGTACTTC	CASSQERGGVETQYF
TRBV27	-	-	TRBJ1-5	TGTGCCAGCAGTTGGGGACTTAATCAGCCCCAGCATTTT	CASSWGLNQPQHF
TRBV2	-	-	TRBJ2-3	TGTGCCAGCAGTGACTCGGTTGAGAAGGGCACAGATACGCAGTATTTT	CASSDSVEKGTDTQYF